One sample yielded the 26 T cell receptor beta chains listed below, sequenced in a study of T cell repertoires in cytomegalovirus infection. For these receptors, no antigen is known. TCRdb ran MiXCR on the reads and lists one entry per CDR3 protein. The table records roughly 990,000 distinct CDR3 sequences, around 32% of them present only once. Material: cultured CD8+ T cells from PBMCs, obtained from culture after CMV antigen stimulation. These receptor sequences come from a human donor in good health (CMV status not recorded). Some clones in this sample may be carry-over from other donors' samples.

This clonotype was picked up a small number of times. The gene calls are TRBV7-9 and TRBJ2-2, with D hard to call. The CDR3 extends over 14 amino acids. Germline lookup yields CDR1 SEHNR and CDR2 FQNEAQ (reference sequence). V lost 4 bases, J lost 2 bases, and 8 bases lay in between. The CDR3 nucleotides are TGTGCCAGCAGCTCGCCCTATAACACCGGGGAGCTGTTTTTT. It is translated as CASSSPYNTGELFF.

The chain recombines TRBV24-1 with TRBJ2-1; 10 nucleotides match TRBD2. The CDR3 runs to 16 residues. Trimming took 3 bases from V and 2 from J; bases not matched to a gene: 3. Germline CDR1 KGHDR, CDR2 SFDVKD. CDR3 bases: TGTGCCACCAGTGATAGAGGGACTAGCGCCTACAATGAGCAGTTCTTC. Protein product: CATSDRGTSAYNEQFF.

The V call is TRBV19, the J call TRBJ1-1, with D maybe TRBD1 (6 bases). V was shortened by 5 bases and J by 2 bases, with 12 bases between the two germline ends. The germline V gene encodes CDR1 LNHDA and CDR2 SQIVND (reference sequence). This CDR3 spans 14 amino acids. The CDR3 sequence is CASSLQGSNTEAFF. The CDR3 DNA reads as TGTGCCAGTAGTCTCCAGGGGAGTAACACTGAAGCTTTCTTT.

The chain has TRBV7-9 and TRBJ2-1; TRBD1 might be the D (6 bases). V lost 7 bases to trimming and J lost 5 bases, with 18 bases between them. Germline CDR1 and CDR2: SEHNR and FQNEAQ (reference sequence). CDR3 length: 15 residues. The CDR3 DNA follows: TGTGCCAGCACAAGGACAGAGCATGAGAACAATGAGCAGTTCTTC. Protein product: CASTRTEHENNEQFF.

The table lists this clonotype with a few counts. The rearrangement joins TRBV6-2 or TRBV6-3 to TRBJ1-2; maybe TRBD1 (6 bases). CDR1 and CDR2 from the germline V gene are MNHEY and SVGEGT. CDR3 size: 15 residues. Trimming removed 7 bases from V and 3 bases from J, with 18 bases in between. CDR3 loop: CASTDLGQPDYGYTF. CDR3 nucleotide sequence: TGTGCCAGCACTGACTTAGGACAGCCCGACTATGGCTACACCTTC.

The V call is TRBV6-6, the J call TRBJ1-5; TRBD1 matches at 9 bases. V was pared by 4 bases and J by 5 bases, with 6 bases of the junction left unmatched. There are 15 residues in the CDR3. Germline CDR1 reads MNHNY; CDR2 reads SVGAGI (reference sequence). The DNA of the CDR3 is TGTGCCAGCAGTTCGACAGGGGGAGGCTATCAGCCCCAGCATTTT. It codes for CASSSTGGGYQPQHF.

The chain has TRBV4-1 and TRBJ2-1, with 9 positions matching TRBD2. Per germline, CDR1 MGHRA and CDR2 YSYEKL. The CDR3 has 15 residues. With 4 bases clipped from V and 14 bases from J, the junction kept 15 bases outside the gene matches. For the CDR3, the DNA is TGCGCCAGCAGCCCCCTCGGGGAGAGCGGGGGGCTGAAGTTCTTC. This codes for CASSPLGESGGLKFF.

This chain uses TRBV25-1 with TRBJ2-7, with TRBD2 matching 8 bases. V shed 2 bases, J shed 3 bases, and the junction held 6 bases outside the gene matches. Germline lookup yields CDR1 MGHDK and CDR2 SYGVNS. CDR3 length: 15 residues. CDR3 amino acids: CASSEAETSVYEQYF. The CDR3 DNA reads TGTGCCAGCAGTGAAGCGGAGACTAGCGTCTACGAGCAGTACTTC.

The CDR3 sequence is CASSSPRGGRGGELFF. The CDR3 DNA follows: TGTGCCAGCAGTTCCCCCAGGGGGGGGCGAGGCGGGGAGCTGTTTTTT. The genes are TRBV12-3 or TRBV12-4 and TRBJ2-2; D may be TRBD1 or TRBD2 (7 bases each). The CDR3 extends over 16 amino acids. V lost 4 bases and J lost 7, with 19 bases in between.

This chain uses TRBV19 with TRBJ2-7; TRBD1 agrees at 9 bases. The germline gives CDR1 LNHDA, CDR2 SQIVND (reference sequence). Trimming at V came to 2 bases and at J to 6 bases, leaving 8 bases not matched to a gene. The CDR3 has 15 residues. The CDR3 sequence: CASSINVAQGAEQYV. CDR3 in DNA: TGTGCCAGTAGTATAAACGTCGCACAGGGGGCCGAGCAGTACGTC.

The CDR3 sequence: CASSLGDLKEGGRTEAFF. CDR3 coding DNA: TGTGCCAGCAGCTTAGGTGACCTCAAGGAAGGAGGACGAACTGAAGCTTTCTTT. The chain employs TRBV7-9 and TRBJ1-1; unclear D gene. V lost 1 base, J lost 5 bases, and 23 bases lay in between. The germline V gene encodes CDR1 SEHNR and CDR2 FQNEAQ (reference sequence). CDR3 size: 18 residues.

This clonotype was recorded a few times. This sequence joins TRBV5-1 and TRBJ1-1, with 8 bases identical to TRBD1. Trimming at V came to 4 bases and at J to 3 bases, leaving 8 bases not matched to a gene. The CDR3 has 15 residues. The V gene's germline CDR1 is SGHRS and CDR2 YFSETQ. The CDR3 DNA is TGCGCCAGCAGCGCCGCCGGGACAGGCTACACTGAAGCTTTCTTT. Its translation: CASSAAGTGYTEAFF. The full variable domain, rest sourced from reference TRBV5-1 and TRBJ1-1, is KAGVTQTPRYLIKTRGQQVTLSCSPISGHRSVSWYQQTPGQGLQFLFEYFSETQRNKGNFPGRFSGRQFSNSRSEMNVSTLELGDSALYLCASSAAGTGYTEAFFGQGTRLTVV.

This clonotype has only a few counts. This rearrangement joins TRBV27 to TRBJ1-5; D is uncertain. The CDR3 is 16 amino acids. CDR1 is MNHEY and CDR2 is SMNVEV in the germline V gene (reference sequence). Trimming stripped 5 bases from V and 3 bases from J, with 17 bases between. CDR3 protein: CASSPLGLGHNQPQHF. The CDR3 DNA is TGTGCCAGCAGTCCCTTAGGACTAGGTCACAATCAGCCCCAGCATTTT.

This clonotype was observed a handful of times. For the CDR3, the DNA is TGTGCCAGCAGTGTACGACAGGGGCTCTACGAGCAGTACGTC. Its translation: CASSVRQGLYEQYV. V usage is TRBV6-1 and J usage is TRBJ2-7, with 8 bases aligning to TRBD1. The CDR3 is made up of 14 amino acids. The trim removed 4 bases at V and 3 bases at J, leaving 5 bases unmatched. CDR1 and CDR2 (germline): MNHNS, SASEGT.

This clonotype has at least ten counts. Here the CDR3 DNA reads TGCGCCAGCAGCCAGGGGGTCCTGAACACCGGGGAGCTGTTTTTT. This encodes CASSQGVLNTGELFF. The chain couples TRBV4-3 to TRBJ2-2; TRBD1 or TRBD2 may be the D gene (5 bases each). With 3 bases removed from V and 1 base from J, the gap between germline ends came to 9 bases. The CDR3 is 15 residues long. Germline V CDR1 and CDR2: LGHNA, YSLEER.

This clonotype was picked up a small number of times. The rearrangement joins TRBV5-1 to TRBJ2-7; the match to TRBD1 covers 7 bases. V was pared by 3 bases and J by 2 bases, with 5 bases of the junction left unmatched. Germline CDR1 SGHRS, CDR2 YFSETQ. The CDR3 has 14 amino acids. For the CDR3, the DNA is TGCGCCAGCAGCTACAGGGGTGAGGCCTACGAGCAGTACTTC. Translation: CASSYRGEAYEQYF.

The CDR3 loop reads CASSRIPKGTDTQYF. DNA for the CDR3: TGTGCCAGCAGTCGCATCCCTAAAGGGACAGATACGCAGTATTTT. This chain uses TRBV12-3 or TRBV12-4 with TRBJ2-3; D remains unclear. The germline V and J ends were trimmed by 5 bases and 3 bases, with 15 bases remaining between them. CDR3 size: 15 residues.

The V gene is TRBV15, the J gene TRBJ1-2; D is unresolved. The CDR3 is 14 residues long. Germline V lookup: CDR1 LNHNV, CDR2 YYDKDF (reference sequence). Trimming removed 3 bases from V and 4 bases from J, with 12 bases in between. This CDR3 reads CATSRSTLRYGYTF. The CDR3 DNA sequence: TGTGCCACCAGCAGGTCGACTCTTCGCTATGGCTACACCTTC.

About this clonotype itself: At one boundary the junction diverges from the germline segment, which might be a read error. The CDR3 protein is CARSLAGLLDTQYF. Written as DNA, the CDR3 is TGTGCCAGGAGCTTAGCGGGACTTTTAGATACGCAGTATTTT. The rearrangement links TRBV7-6 to TRBJ2-3; 8 bases map to TRBD2. CDR1 and CDR2 from the germline V gene are SGHVS and FNYEAQ. The CDR3 has 14 residues.

This clonotype was seen ten or more times. J is TRBJ1-1 and V is TRBV10-3; no reliable D call. Germline CDR1 reads ENHRY; CDR2 reads SYGVKD. The CDR3 spans 14 residues. The ends were cut back, 2 bases at V and 3 bases at J, with 10 bases in the middle. CDR3 coding DNA: TGTGCCATCAGTGAGGGTACGTGGGACACTGAAGCTTTCTTT. It specifies CAISEGTWDTEAFF.

This clonotype occurred a few times. The rearrangement links TRBV20-1 to TRBJ1-2; TRBD1 agrees at 8 bases. CDR1 is DFQATT, CDR2 SNEGSKA, per germline (reference sequence). This CDR3 region has 15 residues. Germline trimming cut 3 bases from V and 0 bases from J; bases unmatched to any gene: 6. CDR3 DNA sequence: TGCAGTGCTAGGGCCGGGACAGGTTCTAACTATGGCTACACCTTC. It yields the protein CSARAGTGSNYGYTF.

The V and J genes are TRBV2 and TRBJ1-1; D perhaps matches TRBD1 (6 bases). CDR1 and CDR2 (germline): SNHLY, FYNNEI. The CDR3 is 10 residues long. Trimming cost V 8 bases and J 7 bases, with 8 bases left between them. CDR3 region: CASLDSEAFF. The CDR3 region has the DNA TGTGCCAGCTTGGACAGTGAAGCTTTCTTT. The whole variable domain, filled in from reference TRBV2 and TRBJ1-1, reads EPEVTQTPSHQVTQMGQEVILRCVPISNHLYFYWYRQILGQKVEFLVSFYNNEISEKSEIFDDQFSVERPDGSNFTLKIRSTKLEDSAMYFCASLDSEAFFGQGTRLTVV.

This chain joins TRBV6-5 and TRBJ1-2; D unclear. Trimming took 10 bases from V and 1 from J, leaving 10 bases between them. Germline V gene sequence: CDR1 MNHEY, CDR2 SVGAGI. The CDR3 consists of 12 residues. The CDR3 coding sequence is TGTGCCATCTACCGCGTTAACTATGGCTACACCTTC. Translated, it gives CAIYRVNYGYTF.

This clonotype was recorded many times. A much larger clone is a single base away; this may be a read error. V gene TRBV6-1 combines with J gene TRBJ2-3; 14 positions agree with TRBD2. The trim removed 4 bases at V and 4 bases at J, leaving 1 base unmatched. Germline V lookup: CDR1 MNHNS, CDR2 SASEGT. This CDR3 comprises 15 residues. CDR3 region: CASSGLAGGPDTQYF. The CDR3 nucleotides read TGTGCCAGCAGTGGACTAGCGGGGGGGCCAGATACGCAGTATTTT.

This clonotype was picked up a small number of times. The genes are TRBV6-5 and TRBJ1-2, with TRBD1 as a possible D gene (5 bases). CDR3 length: 14 residues. CDR1 MNHEY and CDR2 SVGAGI come from the germline V gene. Trimming took 1 base from V and 5 from J, leaving 11 bases between them. The CDR3 DNA follows: TGTGCCAGCAGTTACTGCAGGGAGTGTTATGGCTACACCTTC. Translation: CASSYCRECYGYTF.

J is TRBJ2-3 and V is TRBV4-2; D perhaps matches TRBD1 (6 bases). Germline CDR1 is LGHNA and CDR2 is YNFKEQ. This CDR3 is 15 amino acids long. Deletions cut 1 base from V and 1 base from J, with 9 bases between. The CDR3 spells CASSQAGGRTDTQYF. CDR3 nucleotide sequence: TGTGCCAGCAGCCAAGCTGGGGGCCGCACAGATACGCAGTATTTT.